This note documents a single T cell receptor beta chain sequence. The antigen remains unidentified. After removal of 3 bases from V and 4 bases from J, the junction contained 5 bases not matched to a gene. The CDR3 is 14 amino acids. CDR1 and CDR2 from the germline V gene are LNHDA and SQIVND (reference sequence). Here immunoSEQ multiplex PCR was the method, and the copy in TCRdb shows in-frame clones only, minus some. The table shows some 78,000 clones, with 80% to 90% occurring only once. The time point was: blood 4 weeks post-SBRT, at nephrectomy. Indicated treatment: 15 Gy SBRT to primary tumor, nephrectomy 4 weeks later. Nephrectomy followed 15 Gy stereotactic body radiation by 4 weeks. Blood was sampled at baseline, 2 weeks and 4 weeks after SBRT. This sample is part of a study of radiation and T cells in renal cell carcinoma. General study results and limits: No pretreatment tumor biopsies were available for baseline clonotypes. In blood, top tumor clones expanded by 2 weeks, shrinking by 4.

The specimen was blood, collected from a patient whose treatment included radiotherapy and nephrectomy. The origin of this receptor is a woman in her seventies with renal cell carcinoma. The chain recombines TRBV19 with TRBJ1-2; TRBD1 matches at 7 bases. The CDR3 sequence: CASSIPGTAYGYTF. CDR3 bases: TGTGCCAGTAGTATCCCCGGGACAGCCTATGGCTACACCTTC. The whole variable domain, filled in from reference TRBV19 and TRBJ1-2, reads DGGITQSPKYLFRKEGQNVTLSCEQNLNHDAMYWYRQDPGQGLRLIYYSQIVNDFQKGDIAEGYSVSREKKESFPLTVTSAQKNPTAFYLCASSIPGTAYGYTFGSGTRLTVV.